This T cell receptor (beta chain) is from a study of T cell responses to AZD1222 COVID-19 vaccine. Findings and caveats of the study: In all cases, repertoires were sampled only after the peak T cell response. With two AZD1222 doses given, Spike-specific TCR breadth and depth both rose.

In the case of this clone: As yet, its antigen is unknown. At one end the junction does not follow the germline gene, possibly because of a read error.

Here immunoSEQ multiplex PCR was the method, and the copy in TCRdb shows in-frame clones only, minus some. Found here are 150,000 or so clones, roughly 91% of them singletons; the top ten hold roughly 0.98%. Samples with a second dose at about 4 or about 12 weeks were pooled together. This CDR3 spans 13 amino acids. Per the germline V gene, CDR1 is SGHAT and CDR2 is FQNNGV. The material sequenced was peripheral blood, taken 28 days after the second AZD1222 dose. The chain recombines TRBV11-2 with TRBJ2-7; maybe TRBD2 (6 bases). This clonotype was obtained from an adult who received the AZD1222 COVID-19 vaccine. The CDR3 region has the DNA TGTGCCAGCAGCTCAACCTGGGAACAGCGGGCTCACTTC. Its translation: CASSSTWEQRAHF.